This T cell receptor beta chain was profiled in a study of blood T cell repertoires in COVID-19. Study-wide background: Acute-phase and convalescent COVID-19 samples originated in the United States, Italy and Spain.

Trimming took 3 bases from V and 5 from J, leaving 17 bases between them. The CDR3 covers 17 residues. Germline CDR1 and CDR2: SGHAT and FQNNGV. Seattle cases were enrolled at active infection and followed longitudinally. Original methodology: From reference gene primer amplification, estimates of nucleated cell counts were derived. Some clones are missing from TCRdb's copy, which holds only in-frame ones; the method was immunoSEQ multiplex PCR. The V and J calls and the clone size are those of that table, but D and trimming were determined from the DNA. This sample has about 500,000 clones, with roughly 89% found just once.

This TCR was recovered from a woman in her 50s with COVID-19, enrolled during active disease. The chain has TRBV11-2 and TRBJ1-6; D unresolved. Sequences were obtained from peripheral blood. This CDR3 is CASSLSLQTRDNSPLHF. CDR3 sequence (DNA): TGTGCCAGCAGCTTGAGCCTACAGACCCGTGATAATTCACCCCTCCACTTT. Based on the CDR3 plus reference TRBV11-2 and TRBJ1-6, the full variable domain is EAGVAQSPRYKIIEKRQSVAFWCNPISGHATLYWYQQILGQGPKLLIQFQNNGVVDDSQLPKDRFSAERLKGVDSTLKIQPAKLEDSAVYLCASSLSLQTRDNSPLHFGNGTRLTVT.